A selection of T cell receptor beta chains follows, all from one sample in a study of T cells in Graves' hyperthyroidism and ophthalmopathy. TCRdb re-called the multiplex PCR reads with MiXCR, one entry per CDR3 protein. The profile shows about 520,000 distinct CDR3 sequences, approximately 24% of them singletons. Sequenced: blood. All receptors derive from a woman in her thirties with Graves' ophthalmopathy. CDR3s include the opening cysteine and the closing phenylalanine or tryptophan. A D gene is named only where the DNA matches it firmly. Clone size appears in some rows only: once, few, many, or a class for an expanded clone.

abundance,len,d_gene,j_gene,v_gene,CDR3aa,CDR3nt
NA,15,TRBD1,TRBJ1-3,TRBV12-3/TRBV12-4,CASSLGTGAGNTIYF,TGTGCCAGCAGTTTAGGGACAGGTGCTGGAAACACCATATATTTT
many,14,TRBD1,TRBJ1-1,TRBV6-1,CASSAGGQGTEAFF,TGTGCCAGCAGTGCGGGGGGACAGGGGACTGAAGCTTTCTTT
many,14,NA,TRBJ1-2,TRBV5-1,CASAFQGESYGYTF,TGCGCCAGCGCGTTCCAAGGGGAGAGCTATGGCTACACCTTC
many,17,TRBD1,TRBJ2-6,TRBV6-2/TRBV6-3,CASSIRTGQSGANVLTF,TGTGCCAGCAGTATCAGGACAGGGCAGAGTGGGGCCAACGTCCTGACTTTC
NA,13,NA,TRBJ1-6,TRBV6-1,CASSVVASSPLHF,TGTGCCAGCAGTGTGGTCGCGAGTTCGCCCCTCCACTTT
many,12,NA,TRBJ1-1,TRBV6-1,CASSEASLEAFF,TGTGCCAGCAGTGAAGCCTCCTTGGAAGCTTTCTTT
few,15,TRBD2,TRBJ2-5,TRBV11-2,CASSRASGGGETQYF,TGTGCCAGCAGCCGAGCGAGCGGGGGAGGAGAGACCCAGTACTTC
NA,11,NA,TRBJ2-5,TRBV19,CASKGFETQYF,TGTGCCAGTAAGGGGTTCGAGACCCAGTACTTC
many,13,NA,TRBJ2-5,TRBV12-3/TRBV12-4,CASSGAGQETQYF,TGTGCCAGCAGTGGAGCGGGCCAAGAGACCCAGTACTTC
NA,14,NA,TRBJ1-2,TRBV13,CASSSQVPEYGYTF,TGTGCCAGCAGCTCCCAGGTTCCGGAGTATGGCTACACCTTC
many,16,NA,TRBJ2-2,TRBV27,CASSLSAGTNTGELFF,TGTGCCAGCAGTTTATCCGCGGGTACGAACACCGGGGAGCTGTTTTTT
few,14,TRBD2,TRBJ2-7,TRBV20-1,CSAGVPGLVSEQYF,TGCAGTGCGGGAGTCCCGGGACTAGTTTCCGAGCAGTACTTC
NA,14,NA,TRBJ2-7,TRBV2,CASSEAGESYEQYF,TGTGCCAGCAGTGAAGCAGGGGAGTCCTACGAGCAGTACTTC
many,13,NA,TRBJ2-7,TRBV10-3,CAISTIDIHEQYF,TGTGCCATCAGTACCATTGACATCCACGAGCAGTACTTC
few,17,TRBD2,TRBJ2-1,TRBV29-1,CSVEASGNYLSYNEQFF,TGCAGCGTTGAGGCTAGCGGGAACTACCTCTCCTACAATGAGCAGTTCTTC
many,13,TRBD2,TRBJ2-5,TRBV20-1,CSAPTSGAETQYF,TGCAGTGCTCCGACTAGCGGGGCGGAGACCCAGTACTTC
NA,14,NA,TRBJ2-7,TRBV29-1,CSVGPKGGSYEQYF,TGCAGCGTCGGACCCAAAGGAGGCTCCTACGAGCAGTACTTC
many,13,NA,TRBJ1-2,TRBV5-1,CASRHTANYGYTF,TGCGCCAGCAGGCATACAGCTAACTATGGCTACACCTTC
once,14,NA,TRBJ1-2,TRBV6-1,CASRGGARSYGYTF,TGTGCCAGCCGCGGTGGGGCTAGAAGCTATGGCTACACCTTC
few,15,NA,TRBJ2-2,TRBV15,CATSRDGGLTGELFF,TGTGCCACCAGCAGAGATGGCGGGTTAACCGGGGAGCTGTTTTTT
NA,15,NA,TRBJ2-5,TRBV27,CASSLGAGVGETQYF,TGTGCCAGCAGTTTGGGGGCGGGAGTAGGAGAGACCCAGTACTTC
NA,15,TRBD1,TRBJ2-4,TRBV7-2,CASSSLTGGTNIQYF,TGTGCCAGCAGCTCCTTGACAGGGGGCACAAACATTCAGTACTTC
many,12,NA,TRBJ1-2,TRBV11-2,CASSFQGSGYTF,TGTGCCAGCAGCTTTCAGGGATCTGGCTACACCTTC
many,16,TRBD2,TRBJ2-7,TRBV12-3/TRBV12-4,CASSPPSGGLPYEQYF,TGTGCCAGCAGCCCCCCTAGCGGGGGTCTGCCCTACGAGCAGTACTTC
NA,16,TRBD1,TRBJ1-6,TRBV3-1,CASSPGTAKYNSPLHF,TGTGCCAGCAGTCCCGGGACAGCAAAATATAATTCACCCCTCCACTTT
NA,17,TRBD2,TRBJ2-5,TRBV11-2,CASSLFGGGGAAETQYF,TGTGCCAGCAGCTTATTCGGTGGCGGGGGGGCCGCGGAGACCCAGTACTTC
few,14,TRBD1,TRBJ2-3,TRBV2,CASTVGQGSDTQYF,TGTGCCAGCACCGTGGGACAGGGATCAGATACGCAGTATTTT
NA,15,NA,TRBJ1-5,TRBV24-1,CATSDLTADNQPQHF,TGTGCCACCAGTGATTTGACGGCAGACAATCAGCCCCAGCATTTT
few,14,NA,TRBJ1-2,TRBV4-2,CASGVGLANYGYTF,TGTGCCAGCGGCGTCGGATTAGCTAACTATGGCTACACCTTC
NA,15,TRBD1,TRBJ1-1,TRBV20-1,CSAPSGQGVNTEAFF,TGCAGTGCTCCATCAGGACAGGGAGTGAACACTGAAGCTTTCTTT
many,14,NA,TRBJ1-5,TRBV6-1,CASIRGGGNQPQHF,TGTGCCAGCATCAGAGGGGGAGGCAATCAGCCCCAGCATTTT
many,14,TRBD2,TRBJ2-5,TRBV10-3,CAISLAGSQETQYF,TGTGCCATCAGCCTAGCGGGGTCCCAAGAGACCCAGTACTTC
many,15,TRBD1,TRBJ2-7,TRBV7-2,CASSGRTGPLYEQYF,TGTGCCAGCAGCGGCCGGACAGGTCCCCTCTACGAGCAGTACTTC
many,14,NA,TRBJ1-1,TRBV9,CASSPDGGSTEAFF,TGTGCCAGCAGCCCTGACGGGGGCTCTACTGAAGCTTTCTTT
NA,16,NA,TRBJ1-3,TRBV19,CASSTFISGYRNTIYF,TGTGCCAGTAGTACGTTCATTTCGGGGTACCGAAACACCATATATTTT
many,15,NA,TRBJ1-5,TRBV20-1,CSAARTGFSNQPQHF,TGCAGTGCGGCAAGGACGGGATTCAGCAATCAGCCCCAGCATTTT
many,13,NA,TRBJ2-7,TRBV2,CASIQGTLGEQYF,TGTGCCAGCATACAGGGAACCCTGGGCGAGCAGTACTTC
many,14,TRBD1,TRBJ1-2,TRBV5-1,CASSSTRDRDGYTF,TGCGCCAGCAGCTCGACCCGGGACAGGGATGGCTACACCTTC
many,13,NA,TRBJ1-2,TRBV7-2,CASTAGANYGYTF,TGTGCCAGCACCGCCGGGGCTAACTATGGCTACACCTTC
NA,16,TRBD1,TRBJ2-5,TRBV5-1,CASSLGGQGPQETQYF,TGCGCCAGCAGCCTCGGGGGACAGGGACCCCAAGAGACCCAGTACTTC
many,11,NA,TRBJ1-1,TRBV19,CASFIGDEAFF,TGTGCCAGCTTTATCGGGGATGAAGCTTTCTTT
NA,12,NA,TRBJ1-2,TRBV30,CAWSDLGDGYTF,TGTGCCTGGAGTGACCTGGGAGATGGCTACACCTTC
few,15,TRBD2,TRBJ2-7,TRBV28,CASSFPAGGSYEQYF,TGTGCCAGCAGTTTCCCTGCGGGAGGATCCTACGAGCAGTACTTC
NA,17,NA,TRBJ1-2,TRBV27,CASSNYLGGSRMDGYTF,TGTGCCAGCAGTAATTATTTGGGGGGTAGCAGGATGGATGGCTACACCTTC
NA,13,NA,TRBJ2-7,TRBV11-2,CASSLELRPRQYF,TGTGCCAGCAGCTTAGAGCTCCGGCCAAGGCAGTACTTC
many,13,TRBD2,TRBJ2-7,TRBV6-5,CASSPGGQGEQYF,TGTGCCAGCAGTCCGGGGGGGCAGGGCGAGCAGTACTTC
many,15,TRBD1,TRBJ1-2,TRBV20-1,CSARDRTGTGYGYTF,TGCAGTGCTAGAGATAGGACAGGGACTGGCTATGGCTACACCTTC
NA,14,NA,TRBJ2-2,TRBV29-1,CSVDDGQITGELFF,TGCAGCGTTGACGACGGACAGATCACCGGGGAGCTGTTTTTT